This TCR beta chain stems from a study of TIL therapy for anti-PD-1-resistant metastatic lung cancer. The wider study: Median patient age was about 50, ranging about 35-80 years. Half of patients were current or former smokers.

The libraries were made with immunoSEQ v3. The repertoire was sequenced with immunoSEQ multiplex PCR; TCRdb's copy has only in-frame clones and lacks some. The profile shows approximately 23,000 clones, roughly two thirds of them singletons. This clone has more than one count but fewer than ten. Germline V lookup: CDR1 LNHDA, CDR2 SQIVND (reference sequence). The V gene lost 5 bases and the J gene lost 6 bases, with 17 bases spanning the gap. This CDR3 has 14 amino acids. Time point here: pre-treatment sample, taken before nivolumab and TIL therapy. Tumor tissue came from excised metastases, mostly pleural nodules or supraclavicular lymph nodes. Tumor harvest preceded PD-1/PD-L1 blockade, followed by nivolumab treatment.

The chain employs TRBV19 and TRBJ2-7; D ambiguous. The receptor was derived from a woman between 30 and 80 years old with non-small cell lung cancer. The specimen was tumor tissue, collected at baseline. Written as DNA, the CDR3 is TGTGCCAGTAGTGCGACGACGAACCTCGGCGAGCAGTACTTC. It is translated as CASSATTNLGEQYF.